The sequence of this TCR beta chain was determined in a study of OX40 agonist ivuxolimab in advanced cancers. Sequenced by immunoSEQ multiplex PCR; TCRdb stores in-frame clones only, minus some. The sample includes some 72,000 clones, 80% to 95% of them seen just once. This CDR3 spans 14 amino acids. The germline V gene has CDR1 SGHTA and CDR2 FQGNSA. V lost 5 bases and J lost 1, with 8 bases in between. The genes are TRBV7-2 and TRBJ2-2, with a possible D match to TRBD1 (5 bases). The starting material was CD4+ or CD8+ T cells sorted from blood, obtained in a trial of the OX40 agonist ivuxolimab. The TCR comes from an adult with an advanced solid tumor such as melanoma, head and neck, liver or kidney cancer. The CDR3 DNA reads TGTGCCAGCAGCCTAGGACAGAACACCGGGGAGCTGTTTTTT. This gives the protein CASSLGQNTGELFF. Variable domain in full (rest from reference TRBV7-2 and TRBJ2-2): GAGVSQSPSNKVTEKGKDVELRCDPISGHTALYWYRQSLGQGLEFLIYFQGNSAPDKSGLPSDRFSAERTGGSVSTLTIQRTQQEDSAVYLCASSLGQNTGELFFGEGSRLTVL.